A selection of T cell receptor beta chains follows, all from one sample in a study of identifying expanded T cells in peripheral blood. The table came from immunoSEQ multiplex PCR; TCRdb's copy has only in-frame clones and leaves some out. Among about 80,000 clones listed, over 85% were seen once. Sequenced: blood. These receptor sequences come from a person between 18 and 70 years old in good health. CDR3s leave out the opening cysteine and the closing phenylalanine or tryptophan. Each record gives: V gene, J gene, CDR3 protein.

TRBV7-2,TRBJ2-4,ASSLSYSGYKNIQY
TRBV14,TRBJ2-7,ASSQGGTHYEQY
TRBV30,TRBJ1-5,AWTTGSNQPQH
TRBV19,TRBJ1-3,ASSGTASGNTIY
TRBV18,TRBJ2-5,ASSPPNSGGDQETQY
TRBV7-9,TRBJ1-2,ASSFIGQDLYGYT
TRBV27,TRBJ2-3,ASSFSDRLSPDTQY
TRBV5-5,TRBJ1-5,ASSLDGYQPQH
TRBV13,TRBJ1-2,ASSPRGDYGYT
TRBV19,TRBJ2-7,ASSIWTGDHEQY
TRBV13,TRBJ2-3,ASSSTRDRSKDTQY
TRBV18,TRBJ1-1,ASSPQGAGGDTEAF
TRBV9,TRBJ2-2,ASSVKGAGVTGELF
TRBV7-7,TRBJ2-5,ASSLAASGGETQY
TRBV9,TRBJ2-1,ASSGYNEQF
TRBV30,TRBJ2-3,AWSASTDTQY
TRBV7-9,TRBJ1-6,ASSPGQGESPLH
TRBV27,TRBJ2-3,ASRPGTSASGDTQY
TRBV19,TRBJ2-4,ASSIPGAVVSDIQY
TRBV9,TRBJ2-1,ASSVRGGVNEQF
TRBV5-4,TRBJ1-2,ASSLAWGGGPGYT
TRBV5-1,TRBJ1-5,ASSLEGLSTQPQH
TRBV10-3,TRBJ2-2,AISERGGQGNTGELF
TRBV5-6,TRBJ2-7,ASGRRAYEQY
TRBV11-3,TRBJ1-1,ASSLGVDRGAF
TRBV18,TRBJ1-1,ASLPTVQGGEAF
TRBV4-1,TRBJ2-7,ASSPGVPYEQY
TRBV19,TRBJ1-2,ASSISAGNYGYT
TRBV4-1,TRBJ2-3,ASSQVGLATDTQY
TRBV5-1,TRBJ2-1,ASSRDPSLAEQF
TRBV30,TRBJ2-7,AWGSYEQY
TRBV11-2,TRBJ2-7,ASSARRDRGHEQY
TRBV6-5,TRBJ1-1,ASSVQGLNTEAF
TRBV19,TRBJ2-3,ASSRTDTQY
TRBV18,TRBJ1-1,ASSPGQSDDEAF
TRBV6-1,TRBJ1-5,ASRMGSSHNQPQH
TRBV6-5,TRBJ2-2,ASNTGEAGELF
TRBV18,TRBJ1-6,ASSRGQNSPLH
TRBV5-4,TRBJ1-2,ASSYRTGGSVNYGYT
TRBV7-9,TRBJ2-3,ASTRQGIMFDTQY
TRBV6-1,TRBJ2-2,ASRTGTGNTGELF
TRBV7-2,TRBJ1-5,ASSVSSGGNQPQH
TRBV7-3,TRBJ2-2,ASSPGTGGTGELF
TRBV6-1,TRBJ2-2,ASSERAAGSSTGELF
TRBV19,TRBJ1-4,ASSEGASYNEKLF